Presented here are 32 T cell receptor beta chains from one specimen sequenced in a study of cytomegalovirus exposure and HLA in healthy donors. PCR used 60 Vbeta primers and 13 Jbeta primers. Data came from immunoSEQ multiplex PCR; TCRdb stores just in-frame clones and leaves some out. The table has 150,000 to 200,000 clones, about 86% seen once. Sequencing input: PBMCs. These receptors originate from a woman in her 30s in good health and CMV-seronegative.

The chain carries TRBV7-9 and TRBJ2-7; a weak D match, TRBD1 (5 bases). CDR3 length: 15 amino acids. CDR1 and CDR2 from the germline V gene are SEHNR and FQNEAQ (reference sequence). Trimming stripped 0 bases from V and 5 bases from J, with 14 bases between. CDR3 residues: CASSLARVGSDEQYF. As DNA, the CDR3 is TGTGCCAGCAGCTTAGCCAGGGTAGGGTCTGACGAGCAGTACTTC.

V is TRBV10-3 and J is TRBJ1-2; no definite D call. The CDR3 has 13 amino acids. CDR1 is ENHRY and CDR2 is SYGVKD in the germline V gene. V lost 7 bases and J lost 1, with 10 bases in between. The CDR3 reads CAINGENNYGYTF. The DNA of the CDR3 is TGTGCCATCAACGGAGAGAATAACTATGGCTACACCTTC.

This chain uses TRBV5-1 with TRBJ2-2; 7 bases agree with TRBD1. Germline V gene lookup returns CDR1 SGHRS and CDR2 YFSETQ. The CDR3 loop spans 14 amino acids. J gave up 3 bases and V 4 bases, and 3 bases lay outside the gene matches. The CDR3 here is CASSLGQDTGELFF. Here the CDR3 DNA reads TGCGCCAGCAGCCTCGGACAGGACACCGGGGAGCTGTTTTTT.

The chain is built from TRBV7-9 and TRBJ2-4, with 12 bases that match TRBD2. The germline gives CDR1 SEHNR, CDR2 FQNEAQ (reference sequence). V was clipped by 1 base and J by 1 base; unmatched bases: 2. The CDR3 sequence is 17 residues long. The CDR3 loop is CASSLEGLAGAKNIQYF. Written as DNA, the CDR3 is TGTGCCAGCAGCTTAGAAGGACTAGCGGGGGCCAAAAACATTCAGTACTTC.

The V and J genes are TRBV9 and TRBJ2-2; 7 nucleotides match TRBD2. The CDR3 has 14 residues. After removal of 0 bases from V and 6 bases from J, the junction contained 2 bases not matched to a gene. The germline V gene encodes CDR1 SGDLS and CDR2 YYNGEE. CDR3: CASSVGGGPGELFF. The CDR3 DNA is TGTGCCAGCAGCGTAGGGGGGGGACCCGGGGAGCTGTTTTTT.

The V call is TRBV4-3, the J call TRBJ2-7; D ambiguous. CDR1 and CDR2 (germline): LGHNA, YSLEER. The V and J ends lost 2 bases and 1 base respectively, with 12 bases between them. CDR3 length: 15 residues. The CDR3, as DNA: TGCGCCAGCAGCCAATTCCCAGCGATTTCCTACGAGCAGTACTTC. It specifies CASSQFPAISYEQYF.

The chain employs TRBV7-2 and TRBJ2-7; 7 bases align to TRBD1. Germline V gene lookup returns CDR1 SGHTA and CDR2 FQGNSA. CDR3 length equals 14 residues. Trimming removed 4 bases from V and 4 bases from J; junction bases left unmatched: 7. This CDR3 reads CASSYPGQLYEQYF. The CDR3 nucleotides are TGTGCCAGCAGCTACCCGGGACAGCTTTACGAGCAGTACTTC. The variable domain in full, with the rest retrieved from reference TRBV7-2 and TRBJ2-7, is GAGVSQSPSNKVTEKGKDVELRCDPISGHTALYWYRQSLGQGLEFLIYFQGNSAPDKSGLPSDRFSAERTGGSVSTLTIQRTQQEDSAVYLCASSYPGQLYEQYFGPGTRLTVT.

In this sample, this clone turned up once. This rearrangement joins TRBV6-5 to TRBJ2-1; 8 nucleotides match TRBD2. CDR3 length: 13 amino acids. The J segment lost 9 bases and the V segment lost 6 bases, leaving 7 bases of the junction unmatched. The V gene's germline CDR1 is MNHEY and CDR2 SVGAGI. The DNA of the CDR3 is TGTGCCAGCAGCCCTGGACTAGCTGTTGAGCAGTTCTTC. This codes for CASSPGLAVEQFF.

The chain employs TRBV28 and TRBJ1-3; D is ambiguous. From germline, CDR1 is MDHEN and CDR2 SYDVKM. The CDR3 totals 15 residues. With 1 base removed from V and 0 bases from J, the gap between germline ends came to 7 bases. The CDR3 region has the DNA TGTGCCAGCAGTTTATTACAAAACTCTGGAAACACCATATATTTT. Its translation: CASSLLQNSGNTIYF.

CDR3 nucleotide sequence: TGTGCCAGTAGTATTGAACTAGCGCAATACAATGAGCAGTTCTTC. It translates to CASSIELAQYNEQFF. The V and J genes are TRBV19 and TRBJ2-1; 7 nucleotides match TRBD2. The germline CDR1 and CDR2 sequences are LNHDA and SQIVND (reference sequence). CDR3 size: 15 residues. Germline trimming cut 3 bases from V and 4 bases from J; bases unmatched to any gene: 6.

This clone was seen only once. The genes are TRBV30 and TRBJ2-5; 7 bases align to TRBD1. The assigned J gene may be wrong: the sequence end matches TRBJ2-7 better. This CDR3 contains 13 residues. Germline lookup yields CDR1 GTSNPN and CDR2 SVGIG (reference sequence). CDR3 sequence: CAWRSQGLGEQYF. The DNA for the CDR3 is TGTGCCTGGAGATCACAGGGGCTGGGCGAGCAGTACTTC.

The rearrangement links TRBV5-1 to TRBJ1-1; 7 bases are a match to TRBD1. This CDR3 has 15 residues. V was clipped by 0 bases and J by 1 base; unmatched bases: 3. Germline assignment: CDR1 SGHRS and CDR2 YFSETQ. The CDR3, as DNA: TGCGCCAGCAGCTTGGCGGGGGACAGGAACACTGAAGCTTTCTTT. Amino acids: CASSLAGDRNTEAFF.

The chain carries TRBV15 and TRBJ2-7; 8 positions match TRBD2. Trimming at V came to 5 bases and at J to 6 bases, leaving 18 bases not matched to a gene. Germline CDR1 LNHNV, CDR2 YYDKDF (reference sequence). The CDR3 is made up of 17 amino acids. The CDR3 region is CATSSRRLAKKGGEQYF. CDR3 nucleotides: TGTGCCACCAGCTCTCGAAGACTAGCGAAGAAGGGGGGCGAGCAGTACTTC.

J is TRBJ2-7 and V is TRBV10-3; 11 nucleotides line up with TRBD1. V was clipped by 9 bases and J by 3 bases; unmatched bases: 7. The V gene's germline CDR1 is ENHRY and CDR2 SYGVKD. The CDR3 has 14 residues. In nucleotides, the CDR3 is TGTGCCATAGAAGCCGGGACAGGGGGCTACGAGCAGTACTTC. It translates to CAIEAGTGGYEQYF.

CDR3 loop: CASSPAGGHQETQYF. CDR3 DNA sequence: TGTGCCAGCTCACCAGCGGGGGGGCACCAAGAGACCCAGTACTTC. The chain couples TRBV18 to TRBJ2-5; 9 bases line up with TRBD2. The CDR3 is made up of 15 amino acids. Germline CDR1 KGHSH, CDR2 LQKENI. V gave up 2 bases and J gave up 0 bases; unmatched junction bases: 1.

The chain couples TRBV18 to TRBJ2-3, with 9 bases fitting TRBD1. V dropped 4 bases and J dropped 6; count of bases not matched to a gene: 11. The CDR3 consists of 16 residues. Looked up from germline, CDR1 is KGHSH and CDR2 is LQKENI. Here the CDR3 reads CASSRSPLGTGDTQYF. The CDR3 DNA sequence: TGTGCCAGCTCACGCAGCCCATTGGGGACAGGGGATACGCAGTATTTT. Combining the CDR3 with reference TRBV18 and TRBJ2-3 gives the whole variable domain NAGVMQNPRHLVRRRGQEARLRCSPMKGHSHVYWYRQLPEEGLKFMVYLQKENIIDESGMPKERFSAEFPKEGPSILRIQQVVRGDSAAYFCASSRSPLGTGDTQYFGPGTRLTVL.

The chain combines TRBV6-5 with TRBJ2-5; 9 nucleotides align to TRBD1. Judging by the DNA end, TRBJ2-7 fits better; the J call may be wrong. CDR1 and CDR2 (germline): MNHEY, SVGAGI. This CDR3 comprises 16 residues. The CDR3 DNA reads TGTGCCAGCAGTTACGAAGGGACAGGGCAAACCTACGAGCAGTACTTC. Protein product: CASSYEGTGQTYEQYF.

The chain has TRBV5-6 and TRBJ2-3, with TRBD1 matching over 11 bases. Germline V gives CDR1 SGHDT, CDR2 YYEEEE. The CDR3 is 15 residues long. V lost 4 bases, J lost 3 bases, and 4 bases stayed unmatched. CDR3 residues: CASSAGTGGTDTQYF. Written as DNA, the CDR3 is TGTGCCAGCAGCGCCGGGACAGGGGGAACAGATACGCAGTATTTT.

This sequence joins TRBV28 and TRBJ1-5; D perhaps matches TRBD1 (5 bases). Trimming took off 2 bases at V and 6 bases at J, with 11 bases between the two ends. The CDR3 runs 14 residues. In germline, CDR1 is MDHEN, CDR2 SYDVKM. The CDR3 loop reads CASSLRQGGQPQHF. The CDR3 nucleotides are TGTGCCAGCAGTTTACGGCAGGGAGGTCAGCCCCAGCATTTT. The whole variable domain, remainder taken from reference TRBV28 and TRBJ1-5, is DVKVTQSSRYLVKRTGEKVFLECVQDMDHENMFWYRQDPGLGLRLIYFSYDVKMKEKGDIPEGYSVSREKKERFSLILESASTNQTSMYLCASSLRQGGQPQHFGDGTRLSIL.

The V gene is TRBV9, the J gene TRBJ1-2; TRBD1 matches 9 bases. The V segment lost 0 bases and the J segment 4 bases; nucleotides outside the gene matches: 4. The CDR3 is 15 residues long. Germline-derived CDR1 and CDR2 are SGDLS and YYNGEE. CDR3 amino acids: CASSVATGGTYGYTF. For the CDR3, the DNA is TGTGCCAGCAGCGTAGCTACAGGGGGCACCTATGGCTACACCTTC.

The chain employs TRBV27 and TRBJ2-3, with D perhaps matching TRBD2 (6 bases). Trimming took 4 bases from V and 1 from J, leaving 18 bases between them. CDR3 size: 17 residues. The germline CDR1 and CDR2 sequences are MNHEY and SMNVEV (reference sequence). The DNA of the CDR3 is TGTGCCAGCAGTTCCCCGGGGCGGGGTGGTGGCACAGATACGCAGTATTTT. Protein: CASSSPGRGGGTDTQYF.

Only one count was recorded for this clone. This chain uses TRBV11-2 with TRBJ2-3; 10 bases line up with TRBD2. The CDR3 sequence is 14 residues long. Germline V lookup: CDR1 SGHAT, CDR2 FQNNGV. Trimming at V came to 2 bases and at J to 8 bases, leaving 4 bases not matched to a gene. CDR3 sequence reads: CASSLSASGSTQYF. As DNA, the CDR3 is TGTGCCAGCAGCTTATCGGCTAGCGGGAGTACGCAGTATTTT.

The rearrangement links TRBV9 to TRBJ2-7; D is perhaps TRBD1 (8 bases). The V gene's germline CDR1 is SGDLS and CDR2 YYNGEE. V was cut by 4 bases and J by 8 bases, with 19 bases left in between. The CDR3 contains 14 residues. This chain's CDR3 is CASSFTGGGAKQYF. CDR3 coding DNA: TGTGCCAGCAGCTTTACAGGGGGAGGGGCGAAGCAGTACTTC. Full variable domain (outside the CDR3, taken from reference TRBV9 and TRBJ2-7): DSGVTQTPKHLITATGQRVTLRCSPRSGDLSVYWYQQSLDQGLQFLIQYYNGEERAKGNILERFSAQQFPDLHSELNLSSLELGDSALYFCASSFTGGGAKQYFGPGTRLTVT.

This chain connects TRBV5-6 to TRBJ1-3; 7 nucleotides agree with TRBD1. The length of the CDR3 is 15 residues. The V gene's germline CDR1 is SGHDT and CDR2 YYEEEE. After removal of 3 bases from V and 0 bases from J, the junction contained 3 bases not matched to a gene. CDR3 residues: CASSYDRVSGNTIYF. The CDR3 DNA reads as TGTGCCAGCAGCTACGACAGGGTCTCTGGAAACACCATATATTTT.

The chain links TRBV18 to TRBJ2-3; 9 bases agree with TRBD1. The CDR3 contains 15 residues. Trimming at V came to 2 bases and at J to 6 bases, leaving 6 bases not matched to a gene. The germline CDR1 and CDR2 sequences are KGHSH and LQKENI. CDR3 bases: TGTGCCAGCTCACCAATCGGGACAGGGTCCGATACGCAGTATTTT. Protein: CASSPIGTGSDTQYF. Looking up the rest from reference TRBV18 and TRBJ2-3 gives the full variable domain: NAGVMQNPRHLVRRRGQEARLRCSPMKGHSHVYWYRQLPEEGLKFMVYLQKENIIDESGMPKERFSAEFPKEGPSILRIQQVVRGDSAAYFCASSPIGTGSDTQYFGPGTRLTVL.

The rearrangement uses TRBV18 and TRBJ1-5, with 7 bases fitting TRBD1. Trimming cost V 1 base and J 0 bases; bases outside gene matches: 15. The CDR3 consists of 20 residues. The germline gives CDR1 KGHSH, CDR2 LQKENI. DNA of the CDR3: TGTGCCAGCTCACCACAAGGTACAGGGGTTCTTAAGCCTAGCAATCAGCCCCAGCATTTT. It encodes CASSPQGTGVLKPSNQPQHF. Full variable domain (remainder filled in from reference TRBV18 and TRBJ1-5): NAGVMQNPRHLVRRRGQEARLRCSPMKGHSHVYWYRQLPEEGLKFMVYLQKENIIDESGMPKERFSAEFPKEGPSILRIQQVVRGDSAAYFCASSPQGTGVLKPSNQPQHFGDGTRLSIL.

DNA for the CDR3: TGTGCCATCAGTGAGTCGCTAGCGAGCTCCTACGAGCAGTACTTC. Translating it yields CAISESLASSYEQYF. The V call is TRBV10-3, the J call TRBJ2-7; TRBD2 is a possible D gene (6 bases). V lost 0 bases and J 0 bases, leaving 9 bases between the germline ends. This CDR3 spans 15 amino acids. In germline, CDR1 is ENHRY, CDR2 SYGVKD.

The chain links TRBV11-2 to TRBJ2-4; D perhaps matches TRBD1 (5 bases). The CDR3 length is 17 residues. CDR1 is SGHAT, CDR2 FQNNGV, per germline. Trimming took off 1 base at V and 0 bases at J, with 13 bases between the two ends. Here the CDR3 reads CASSLVQDGLAKNIQYF. The CDR3 DNA reads as TGTGCCAGCAGCTTAGTACAGGACGGTTTAGCCAAAAACATTCAGTACTTC.

The rearrangement uses TRBV27 and TRBJ2-5; D remains unclear. The CDR3 runs to 15 residues. The germline CDR1 and CDR2 sequences are MNHEY and SMNVEV (reference sequence). V lost 5 bases, J lost 5 bases, and 18 bases lay in between. The CDR3 region has the DNA TGTGCCAGCAGTCCCACGAGACTCACTTCGGAGACCCAGTACTTC. Protein product: CASSPTRLTSETQYF.

The rearrangement joins TRBV5-1 to TRBJ2-7; 9 nucleotides agree with TRBD2. Unmatched junction bases numbered 5, after V lost 0 bases and J lost 1 base. Germline CDR1 SGHRS, CDR2 YFSETQ. The CDR3 runs 16 residues. CDR3 sequence: CASSLVRLAASYEQYF. CDR3 coding DNA: TGCGCCAGCAGCTTGGTCAGACTAGCGGCATCCTACGAGCAGTACTTC.

The V gene is TRBV7-3, the J gene TRBJ2-5; TRBD2 aligns across 7 bases. Unmatched junction bases numbered 9, after V lost 3 bases and J lost 5 bases. Germline V gene sequence: CDR1 SGHTA, CDR2 FQGTGA. The CDR3 extends over 15 amino acids. CDR3 sequence (DNA): TGTGCCAGCAGCTTCTCCCCGGGGGGTGGGGAGACCCAGTACTTC. Protein: CASSFSPGGGETQYF.

Concerning this clone itself: A much bigger clone sits one base away, suggesting this may be a read error. This chain links TRBV9 with TRBJ2-2; D is ambiguous. Germline lookup yields CDR1 SGDLS and CDR2 YYNGEE. The CDR3 length is 13 residues. Between the trimmed V and J ends, which lost 2 bases and 2 bases, there was a span of 4 bases. The CDR3 bases are TGTGCCAGCAGCGTCAGAAACACCGGGGAGCTGTTTTTT. Translation gives CASSVRNTGELFF.